The clone carrying this T cell receptor beta chain was counted at least ten times. As yet, its antigen is unknown. The CDR3 runs 14 residues. Germline CDR1 LGHDT, CDR2 YNNKEL (reference sequence). V was clipped by 6 bases and J by 2 bases, with 14 bases between them. Thyroid surgery took place with no prior treatment in any patient. The sample comes from a study of metastatic and nonmetastatic thyroid tumors. Study findings and constraints: Within blood and tumor, benign nodules reportedly had significantly lower TCR beta diversity than malignant thyroid tumors did.

Original processing notes: Researchers built a distant-metastasis classifier for papillary thyroid cancer that drew on CDR3 differences across clinicopathological groups. TCRdb reanalyzed the PCR reads with MiXCR. In this record, the V and J calls reflect TCRdb's handling and not the investigators' own analysis. This sample carries over 70,000 clones, 18% of them seen once, and the ten largest clones take roughly 13%. V is TRBV3-1 and J is TRBJ2-7; D is perhaps TRBD1 or TRBD2 (5 bases each). The source material was blood. The receptor's source is a female donor with papillary thyroid cancer or a benign thyroid nodule (not recorded which). Some clones in this sample may be carry-over from other donors' samples. CDR3 sequence reads: CASSLDWGTYEQYF. The CDR3, as DNA: TGTGCCAGCAGTCTCGACTGGGGGACCTACGAGCAGTACTTC.